This is a list of T cell receptor beta chains from one sample in a study of shared clonotypes between healthy human individuals. Generated by immunoSEQ multiplex PCR, the TCRdb table keeps only in-frame clones and is missing some. The sample lists 2 million to 3 million clones, more than 85% seen once, with about 0.38% in the top ten. The sample was naive CD4+ T cells from PBMCs. The receptors here all came from a man aged 18 to 30 in good health. Some clones in this sample may be carry-over from other donors' samples. CDR3s include the opening cysteine and the closing phenylalanine or tryptophan. Fields, in order: J gene, D gene, clone size, CDR3 length, V gene, CDR3 DNA, CDR3 protein. D genes are given only for firm matches. The size entry is marked missing in some rows and otherwise reads once, few, many or a size class.

TRBJ2-2	NA	NA	16	TRBV28	TGTGCCAGCACCCGCCCGTCAAGAACGAACACCGGGGAGCTGTTTTTT	CASTRPSRTNTGELFF
TRBJ1-2	NA	NA	13	TRBV4-3	TGCGCCAGCAGCCGAGTAGGGGAGGGAGACTACACCTTC	CASSRVGEGDYTF
TRBJ2-3	TRBD2	NA	16	TRBV2	TGTGCCAGCAGTGAAGCAAGCGGGAGGGCCTCGGATACGCAGTATTTT	CASSEASGRASDTQYF
TRBJ1-1	TRBD1	NA	13	TRBV5-1	TGCGCCAGCAGCTTCGGACAGGGTGGTGAAGCTTTCTTT	CASSFGQGGEAFF
TRBJ2-7	NA	NA	14	TRBV5-1	TGCGCCAGCAGCTTGGGACATAACGTCGACGAGCAGTACTTC	CASSLGHNVDEQYF
TRBJ2-1	TRBD2	once	17	TRBV4-3	TGCGCCAGCAGCCAGAATTCGGCGGGGGGAGCCTACAATGAGCAGTTCTTC	CASSQNSAGGAYNEQFF
TRBJ2-5	NA	NA	17	TRBV7-2	TGTGCCAGCAGCTTAGTAGGAGACGGTCTACCCCAGCGGACCCAGTACTTC	CASSLVGDGLPQRTQYF
TRBJ2-7	NA	NA	14	TRBV19	TGTGCCAGTAGTACCCCAGGGGGGGTCTACGAGCAGTACTTC	CASSTPGGVYEQYF
TRBJ1-2	NA	NA	17	TRBV30	TGTGCCTGGAGTACCTCCAGAGGAGGGGCCCCATTCTATGGCTACACCTTC	CAWSTSRGGAPFYGYTF
TRBJ2-4	NA	NA	16	TRBV11-1	TGTGCCAGCAGCTTAGCGCTGACCGCTCTCAAAAACATTCAGTACTTC	CASSLALTALKNIQYF
TRBJ2-7	TRBD2	NA	14	TRBV6-1	TGTGCCAGCACCCGGGGGGACGGCTCCTACGAGCAGTACTTC	CASTRGDGSYEQYF
TRBJ2-2	NA	NA	15	TRBV5-1	TGCGCCAGCAGCTATGAGGGCGCAGGCACCGGGGAGCTGTTTTTT	CASSYEGAGTGELFF
TRBJ1-1	TRBD1	NA	13	TRBV19	TGTGCCAGTAGTAGCCGCCGGGACAGGGTATCTTTCTTT	CASSSRRDRVSFF
TRBJ2-1	TRBD2	few	18	TRBV18	TGTGCCAGCTCCCGAGGGACTAGCGGGAGGACGGCCTACAATGAGCAGTTCTTC	CASSRGTSGRTAYNEQFF
TRBJ2-5	TRBD2	NA	18	TRBV18	TGTGCCAGCTCATCACAAACCTTAGCGGGAGGAGGTGCTGAGACCCAGTACTTC	CASSSQTLAGGGAETQYF
TRBJ2-1	NA	NA	18	TRBV10-3	TGTGCCATCAGTGAGTCGTTCCCCAACAGCGGAAGCTACAATGAGCAGTTCTTC	CAISESFPNSGSYNEQFF
TRBJ2-6	TRBD1	NA	18	TRBV7-3	TGTGCCAGCAGGTCGACAGGGGGCGACGGCTCTGGGGCCAACGTCCTGACTTTC	CASRSTGGDGSGANVLTF
TRBJ2-1	NA	NA	15	TRBV5-1	TGCGCCAGCAGCCCTACAGGTGACTCCTACAATGAGCAGTTCTTC	CASSPTGDSYNEQFF
TRBJ2-5	TRBD2	few	16	TRBV4-1	TGCGCCAGCAGCCAAGAGGGCGGGAGGGTCCAAGAGACCCAGTACTTC	CASSQEGGRVQETQYF
TRBJ2-7	TRBD1	NA	15	TRBV5-6	TGTGCCAGCAGCAAGCGGACAGGGTTCTCCTACGAGCAGTACTTC	CASSKRTGFSYEQYF
TRBJ2-7	NA	NA	14	TRBV29-1	TGCAGCGTTGTTCGCACAGTCCAATTGCAGGAGCAGTACTTC	CSVVRTVQLQEQYF
TRBJ1-1	NA	NA	11	TRBV20-1	TGCAGTGCTTCAGTGAACACTGAAGCTTTCTTT	CSASVNTEAFF
TRBJ2-1	NA	NA	18	TRBV27	TGTGCCAGCAGTTTCCGTACAGGGATTGGGGGCTCCTACAATGAGCAGTTCTTC	CASSFRTGIGGSYNEQFF
TRBJ1-1	NA	NA	19	TRBV5-8	TGTGCCACAATAGGTCGCGGGAGGGGGACATCTGGAGGACAAACTGAAGCTTTCTTT	CATIGRGRGTSGGQTEAFF
TRBJ1-2	NA	NA	15	TRBV6-5	TGTGCCAGCAGTTACTCTACGGGGTTAAACTATGGCTACACCTTC	CASSYSTGLNYGYTF
TRBJ2-7	NA	NA	15	TRBV28	TGTGCCAGCAGGTCCGGGACTCTCAGCTCCTACGAGCAGTACTTC	CASRSGTLSSYEQYF
TRBJ1-2	TRBD1	NA	13	TRBV4-1	TGCGCCAGCAGCCAAAGGGGGCTCGATGGCTACACCTTC	CASSQRGLDGYTF
TRBJ1-5	NA	NA	15	TRBV15	TGTGCCACCAGCAGAGATTCAGGAGGGGATCAGCCCCAGCATTTT	CATSRDSGGDQPQHF
TRBJ1-1	NA	NA	17	TRBV11-3	TGTGCCAGCAGCTTAGACTGGACGGATCGGCTGGGCACTGAAGCTTTCTTT	CASSLDWTDRLGTEAFF
TRBJ2-2	TRBD2	NA	16	TRBV6-5	TGTGCCAGCAGTTCGGGGGGACGGTTGGTCGCCGGGGAGCTGTTTTTT	CASSSGGRLVAGELFF
TRBJ2-3	TRBD2	NA	16	TRBV11-2	TGTGCCAGCAGTGTTCTCTTGGGAGGGTTCACAGATACGCAGTATTTT	CASSVLLGGFTDTQYF
TRBJ2-3	NA	NA	14	TRBV29-1	TGCAGCGTTGGGTGGGGAGCTAGCACAGATACGCAGTATTTT	CSVGWGASTDTQYF
TRBJ2-3	TRBD2	NA	15	TRBV10-3	TGTGCCATCAGGGGGACTAGCGGGGCCACAGATACGCAGTATTTT	CAIRGTSGATDTQYF
TRBJ2-5	NA	NA	13	TRBV6-5	TGTGCCAGCAGTTACAAAATCCAAGAGACCCAGTACTTC	CASSYKIQETQYF
TRBJ2-3	NA	NA	12	TRBV5-1	TGCGCCAGCAGCTTGAGCAGGGGGGCGGGTGATTTT	CASSLSRGAGDF
TRBJ2-7	NA	once	15	TRBV5-4	TGTGCCAGCAGCTCAGGCAAGCAGGGGGGCTACGAGCAGTACTTC	CASSSGKQGGYEQYF
TRBJ1-5	NA	NA	13	TRBV29-1	TGCAGCGCCGTCGTGGATAGCAATCAGCCCCAGCATTTT	CSAVVDSNQPQHF
TRBJ2-1	TRBD2	NA	13	TRBV2	TGTGCCAGCAGGCGGGAGGTAGAGGCTGAGCAGTTCTTC	CASRREVEAEQFF
TRBJ2-7	NA	NA	12	TRBV28	TGTGCCAGCAGGAGGAGTATCTACGAGCAGTACTTC	CASRRSIYEQYF
TRBJ2-1	TRBD1	few	11	TRBV29-1	TGCAGCGCATACAGGGGAAATGAGCAGTTCTTC	CSAYRGNEQFF
TRBJ2-3	NA	NA	14	TRBV27	TGTGCCAGCAGTCCCAAACTTAGCACAGATACGCAGTATTTT	CASSPKLSTDTQYF
TRBJ2-7	TRBD2	NA	14	TRBV6-6	TGTGCCAGCAGCCTACTAGCGGGAGTTTACGAGCAGTACTTC	CASSLLAGVYEQYF
TRBJ2-1	NA	NA	13	TRBV10-2	TGCGCCAGCAAGTGGGACCCACTGGGTGAGCAGTTCTTC	CASKWDPLGEQFF
TRBJ2-3	TRBD2	NA	16	TRBV4-1	TGCGCCAGCAGTCCACAAGCGGGAGTCCGGGCAGATACGCAGTATTTT	CASSPQAGVRADTQYF
TRBJ1-1	NA	NA	16	TRBV11-2	TGTGCCAGCAGCTTAATGTACGGGCCTAGATACACTGAAGCTTTCTTT	CASSLMYGPRYTEAFF
TRBJ2-3	NA	NA	14	TRBV15	TGTGCCACCAGCAGAGATGCTATCACAGATACGCAGTATTTT	CATSRDAITDTQYF
TRBJ2-7	TRBD1	NA	14	TRBV5-1	TGCGCCAGCAGCTCCGGGACAGGGGGCTACGAGCAGTACTTC	CASSSGTGGYEQYF
TRBJ2-1	TRBD2	NA	15	TRBV6-1	TGTGCCAGCAGCCGACTAGCGGGAGGTTACAATGAGCAGTTCTTC	CASSRLAGGYNEQFF
TRBJ1-2	NA	NA	15	TRBV6-1	TGTGCCAGCAGTGAAGTTTTGGGGGCGGGATGGGGCTACACCTTC	CASSEVLGAGWGYTF
TRBJ2-5	NA	NA	12	TRBV6-6	TGTGCCAGCAGAGGGTACCAAGAGACCCAGTACTTC	CASRGYQETQYF
TRBJ1-2	TRBD1	once	16	TRBV7-2	TGTGCCAGCAGCCAAGGAAAACAGGGGTGGGATTATGGCTACACCTTC	CASSQGKQGWDYGYTF
TRBJ2-1	NA	NA	18	TRBV28	TGTGCCAGCATCTCACCTGGTGCGTGGTGGAGCTCCTACAATGAGCAGTTCTTC	CASISPGAWWSSYNEQFF
TRBJ2-2	NA	NA	16	TRBV4-1	TGCGCCAGCAGCCCGACCGCTATTGGGAACACCGGGGAGCTGTTTTTT	CASSPTAIGNTGELFF
TRBJ2-5	NA	NA	12	TRBV7-2	TGTGCCAGCAGCTTAGCTCAAGAGACCCAGTACTTC	CASSLAQETQYF
TRBJ1-5	TRBD1	NA	15	TRBV28	TGTGCCAGCAGCCTCCCAACAGGGGGTAATCAGCCCCAGCATTTT	CASSLPTGGNQPQHF